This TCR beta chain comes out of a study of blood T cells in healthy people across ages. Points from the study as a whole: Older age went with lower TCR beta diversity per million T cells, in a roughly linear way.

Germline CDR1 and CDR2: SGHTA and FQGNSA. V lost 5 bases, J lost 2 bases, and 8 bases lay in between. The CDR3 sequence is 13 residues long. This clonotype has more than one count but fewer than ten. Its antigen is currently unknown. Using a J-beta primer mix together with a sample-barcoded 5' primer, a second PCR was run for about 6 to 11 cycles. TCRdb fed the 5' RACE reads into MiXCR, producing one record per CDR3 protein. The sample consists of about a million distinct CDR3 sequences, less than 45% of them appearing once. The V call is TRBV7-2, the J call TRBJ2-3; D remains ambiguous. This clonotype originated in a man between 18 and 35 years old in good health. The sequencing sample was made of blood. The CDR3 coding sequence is TGTGCCAGCAGCACGGATTACACAGATACGCAGTATTTT. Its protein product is CASSTDYTDTQYF.